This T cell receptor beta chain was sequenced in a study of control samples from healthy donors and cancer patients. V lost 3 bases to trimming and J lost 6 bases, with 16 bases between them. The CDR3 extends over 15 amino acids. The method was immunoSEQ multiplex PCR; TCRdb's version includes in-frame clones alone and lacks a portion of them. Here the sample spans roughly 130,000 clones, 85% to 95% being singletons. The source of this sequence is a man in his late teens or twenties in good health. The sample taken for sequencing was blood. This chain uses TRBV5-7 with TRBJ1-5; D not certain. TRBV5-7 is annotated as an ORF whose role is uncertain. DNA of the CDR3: TGTGCCAGCAGCTATGGGCAGGTAATGGCTCAGCCCCAGCATTTT. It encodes CASSYGQVMAQPQHF.